The 2 T cell receptor beta chains given below trace back to one sample, sequenced in a study of T cell changes during pregnancy in multiple sclerosis (dated by TCRdb to about 2019). The library was prepared using the immunoSEQ multiplex PCR assay. TCRdb re-hosts the immuneACCESS table, in-frame sequences only. Its copies lack some clones; in the studies checked, an unresolved V gene accounts for under half of them, and the cause for the rest is not known. The sample contains fewer than 110,000 clones, about nine tenths of them found a single time. The ten largest clones take up about 2.9% of the sample. The sample consisted of peripheral blood, taken in the second trimester of pregnancy. These receptors were obtained from a female donor with multiple sclerosis, enrolled in a pregnancy study.

The V gene is TRBV28, the J gene TRBJ2-2, with a tentative D call TRBD1 (5 bases). There are 17 residues in the CDR3. V shed 2 bases and J shed 0 bases, with 13 bases lying between them. The germline V gene has CDR1 MDHEN and CDR2 SYDVKM. The DNA for the CDR3 is TGTGCCAGCAGTTTACCCCTGGCAGGGCCGAACACCGGGGAGCTGTTTTTT. This sequence encodes CASSLPLAGPNTGELFF.

The chain joins TRBV5-1 to TRBJ2-1; 9 bases are shared with TRBD2. CDR1 and CDR2 from the germline V gene are SGHRS and YFSETQ. Unmatched junction bases numbered 5, after V lost 6 bases and J lost 4 bases. This CDR3 contains 14 residues. In DNA form, the CDR3 reads TGCGCCAGCATGCGGGAGGGAGGTTACAATGAGCAGTTCTTC. Encoded protein: CASMREGGYNEQFF. Combining the CDR3 with reference TRBV5-1 and TRBJ2-1 gives the whole variable domain KAGVTQTPRYLIKTRGQQVTLSCSPISGHRSVSWYQQTPGQGLQFLFEYFSETQRNKGNFPGRFSGRQFSNSRSEMNVSTLELGDSALYLCASMREGGYNEQFFGPGTRLTVL.